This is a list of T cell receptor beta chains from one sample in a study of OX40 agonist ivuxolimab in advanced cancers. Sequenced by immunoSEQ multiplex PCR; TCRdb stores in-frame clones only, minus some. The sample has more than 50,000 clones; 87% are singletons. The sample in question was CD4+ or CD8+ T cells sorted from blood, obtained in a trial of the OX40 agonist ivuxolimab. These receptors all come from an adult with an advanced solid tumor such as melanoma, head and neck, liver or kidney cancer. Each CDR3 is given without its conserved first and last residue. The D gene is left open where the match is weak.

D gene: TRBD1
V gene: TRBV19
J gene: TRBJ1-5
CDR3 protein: ASSITGQVNQPQH

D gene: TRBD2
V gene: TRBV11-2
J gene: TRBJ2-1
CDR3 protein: ASSIPGLAGVEQF

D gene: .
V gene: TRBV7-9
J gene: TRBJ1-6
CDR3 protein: ASSPPDGGNSPLH

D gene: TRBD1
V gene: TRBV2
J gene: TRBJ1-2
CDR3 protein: ASSATGGGYT

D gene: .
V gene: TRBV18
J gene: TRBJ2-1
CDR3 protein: ASSLGVGGVSSYNEQF

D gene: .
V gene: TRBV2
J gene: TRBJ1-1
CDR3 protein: ASTGARSSPEAF

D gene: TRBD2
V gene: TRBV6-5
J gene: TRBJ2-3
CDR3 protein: ASSYEVAGGRDTQY

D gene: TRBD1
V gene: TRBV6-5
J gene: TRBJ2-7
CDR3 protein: ASSVTGSTYEQY

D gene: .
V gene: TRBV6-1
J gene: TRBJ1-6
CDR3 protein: ASSEVFSQPLH

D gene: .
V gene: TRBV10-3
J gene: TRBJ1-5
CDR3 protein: AISENLDQPQH

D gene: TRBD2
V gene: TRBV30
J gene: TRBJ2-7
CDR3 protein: AWAIRGTSTYEQY

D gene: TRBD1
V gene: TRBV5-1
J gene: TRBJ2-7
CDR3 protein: ASSLKGTGGEQY

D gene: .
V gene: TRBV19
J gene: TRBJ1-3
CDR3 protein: ASSAWGQHRNTIY

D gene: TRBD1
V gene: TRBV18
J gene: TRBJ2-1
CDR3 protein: ASSPLGQGEYNEQF

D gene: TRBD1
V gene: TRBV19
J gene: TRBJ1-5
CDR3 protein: ASTKTGLNQPQH

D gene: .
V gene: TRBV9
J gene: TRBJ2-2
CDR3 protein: AGGTDPNTGELF

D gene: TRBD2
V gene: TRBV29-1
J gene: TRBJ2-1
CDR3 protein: SVEVGLVDEQF

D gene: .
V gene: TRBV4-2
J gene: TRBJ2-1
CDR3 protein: ASSQDLSLDEQF

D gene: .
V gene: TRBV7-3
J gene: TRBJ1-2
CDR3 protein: ASSLGPGLDYGYT

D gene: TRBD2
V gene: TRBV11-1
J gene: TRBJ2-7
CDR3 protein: ASNSGVRY

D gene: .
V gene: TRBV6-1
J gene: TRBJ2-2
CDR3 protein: ASTQSSRNTGELF

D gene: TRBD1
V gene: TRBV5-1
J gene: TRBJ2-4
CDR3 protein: ASSLGVTGPKNIQY

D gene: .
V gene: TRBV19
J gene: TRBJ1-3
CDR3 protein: ASSRGSSGNTIY

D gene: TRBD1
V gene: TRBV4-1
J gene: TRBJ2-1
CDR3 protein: ASSQRDRAGSEQF

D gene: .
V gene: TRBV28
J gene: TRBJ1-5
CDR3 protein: ASSAPDRANQPQH